A single sample gave rise to the 29 T cell receptor beta chains below, sequenced in a study of T-cell reconstitution after alpha-beta-depleted transplantation in children. Library preparation (for TCRbeta) was performed with unique molecular identifiers. TCRdb recomputed calls from the PCR reads with MiXCR, one row per CDR3 protein. In the table there are roughly 350,000 distinct CDR3 sequences, around 16% of which are singletons. This material consisted of PBMCs, mostly from graft donor cells, taken 360 days after TCRalphabeta/CD19-depleted stem cell transplant. The receptors originated from a male patient between 2 and 10 years old who had a stem cell transplant for acute lymphoblastic leukemia, so the T cells may come from the graft donor.

This clonotype has a count of ten or more. V gene TRBV20-1 combines with J gene TRBJ1-1; D remains ambiguous. The CDR3 loop spans 13 amino acids. The germline V gene encodes CDR1 DFQATT and CDR2 SNEGSKA (reference sequence). Trimming cost V 2 bases and J 3 bases, with 10 bases left between them. CDR3 DNA: TGCAGTGCTAGACCGGAGGCGGACACTGAAGCTTTCTTT. It yields the protein CSARPEADTEAFF.

This chain connects TRBV7-6 to TRBJ1-1, with 7 nucleotides matching TRBD1. The ends lost 6 bases at V and 3 bases at J; junction bases unmatched: 13. The CDR3 sequence is 16 residues long. The germline V gene encodes CDR1 SGHVS and CDR2 FNYEAQ. Here the CDR3 reads CASSSDRESLDTEAFF. The CDR3 nucleotides read TGTGCCAGCAGTTCCGACAGGGAAAGTTTGGACACTGAAGCTTTCTTT. Drawing the rest from reference TRBV7-6 and TRBJ1-1, the complete variable domain is GAGVSQSPRYKVTKRGQDVALRCDPISGHVSLYWYRQALGQGPEFLTYFNYEAQQDKSGLPNDRFSAERPEGSISTLTIQRTEQRDSAMYRCASSSDRESLDTEAFFGQGTRLTVV.

A few counts support this clonotype. The chain couples TRBV12-3 or TRBV12-4 to TRBJ2-3; D is possibly TRBD2 (5 bases). V was clipped by 5 bases and J by 2 bases, with 14 bases between them. The CDR3 has 15 residues. The CDR3 nucleotides read TGTGCCAGCAGTCCCACACTAGTACCCACAGATACGCAGTATTTT. This encodes CASSPTLVPTDTQYF.

This clonotype has ten or more counts. J is TRBJ2-1 and V is TRBV3-1, with 10 bases that match TRBD2. CDR3 length: 15 residues. CDR1 and CDR2 from the germline V gene are LGHDT and YNNKEL (reference sequence). The V and J ends lost 3 bases and 6 bases, in that order; junction bases with no gene match: 5. In nucleotides, the CDR3 is TGTGCCAGCAGCCACCTAGCGGGAGTTGGCAATGAGCAGTTCTTC. Its translation is CASSHLAGVGNEQFF.

At least ten counts were recorded for this clonotype. V is TRBV7-3 and J is TRBJ2-7; weak D call: TRBD2 (5 bases). V was shortened by 5 bases and J by 8 bases, with 19 bases between the two germline ends. Germline lookup yields CDR1 SGHTA and CDR2 FQGTGA. The length of the CDR3 is 14 residues. The DNA for the CDR3 is TGTGCCAGCAGCCACGACGCCGCTAGCTCCAAGCAGTACTTC. As protein: CASSHDAASSKQYF.

This clonotype was seen only a few times. This chain links TRBV12-3 or TRBV12-4 with TRBJ2-1; 12 bases fit TRBD2. CDR3 length equals 14 residues. The V segment lost 7 bases and the J segment 8 bases; nucleotides outside the gene matches: 6. CDR3 bases: TGTGCCAGCACTAGGACTAGCGGGAACGATGAGCAGTTCTTC. The encoded protein is CASTRTSGNDEQFF.

V gene TRBV5-1 combines with J gene TRBJ1-1; 7 bases match TRBD1. Germline CDR1 SGHRS, CDR2 YFSETQ. Germline trimming cut 6 bases from V and 1 base from J; bases unmatched to any gene: 15. The CDR3 has 17 residues. CDR3 nucleotide sequence: TGCGCCAGCACCTCTGGAGGGGGCGCACGAGGGAACACTGAAGCTTTCTTT. This codes for CASTSGGGARGNTEAFF. The full variable domain, rest sourced from reference TRBV5-1 and TRBJ1-1, is KAGVTQTPRYLIKTRGQQVTLSCSPISGHRSVSWYQQTPGQGLQFLFEYFSETQRNKGNFPGRFSGRQFSNSRSEMNVSTLELGDSALYLCASTSGGGARGNTEAFFGQGTRLTVV.

In its sample, this clonotype was seen many times. V gene TRBV4-3 combines with J gene TRBJ2-7, with 9 nucleotides matching TRBD1. From germline, CDR1 is LGHNA and CDR2 YSLEER. CDR3 length equals 15 residues. The V and J ends lost 0 bases and 3 bases, in that order; junction bases with no gene match: 3. The CDR3 sequence is CASSQDWDRDYEQYF. In DNA form, the CDR3 reads TGCGCCAGCAGCCAAGATTGGGACAGGGACTACGAGCAGTACTTC.

The rearrangement links TRBV3-1 to TRBJ2-2; D is possibly TRBD2 (6 bases). Germline V gene sequence: CDR1 LGHDT, CDR2 YNNKEL (reference sequence). The CDR3 has 14 residues. Trimming removed 7 bases from V and 7 bases from J, with 16 bases in between. The CDR3 nucleotides are TGTGCCAGCACGGTTAGCGGTTTGGGCGGGGAGCTGTTTTTT. It translates to CASTVSGLGGELFF.

This clonotype showed up many times. The chain employs TRBV24-1 and TRBJ2-1, with 9 bases that match TRBD2. This CDR3 is 14 amino acids long. With V trimmed by 4 bases and J by 7 bases, 4 bases remained unmatched. Per the germline V gene, CDR1 is KGHDR and CDR2 is SFDVKD. CDR3 DNA: TGTGCCACCAGTGACCGGGGACTAGCTAATGAGCAGTTCTTC. This sequence encodes CATSDRGLANEQFF.

The sample holds a few counts of this clonotype. This chain connects TRBV27 to TRBJ2-7; TRBD2 matches 8 bases. The CDR3 spans 16 residues. Per germline, CDR1 MNHEY and CDR2 SMNVEV (reference sequence). With V trimmed by 6 bases and J by 2 bases, 12 bases remained unmatched. In DNA, the CDR3 is TGTGCCAGCAGCCCCTCGGTGGGACTAGAGACCTACGAGCAGTACTTC. Amino acids: CASSPSVGLETYEQYF.

V and J are TRBV15 and TRBJ2-5; D is uncertain. V dropped 2 bases and J dropped 4 bases, with 14 bases sitting between them. Germline loops: CDR1 LNHNV, CDR2 YYDKDF (reference sequence). The CDR3 is 15 amino acids. CDR3 coding DNA: TGTGCCACCAGCAGAACCCCGGCCGGTGGAGAGACCCAGTACTTC. Translated: CATSRTPAGGETQYF.

This clonotype was observed a handful of times. V usage is TRBV10-3 and J usage is TRBJ2-3; D not certain. This CDR3 contains 13 residues. Looked up from germline, CDR1 is ENHRY and CDR2 is SYGVKD. V lost 1 base and J 5 bases, leaving 7 bases between the germline ends. This CDR3 is CAISEFGRDTQYF. DNA of the CDR3: TGTGCCATCAGTGAGTTCGGGCGAGATACGCAGTATTTT.

J is TRBJ1-2 and V is TRBV30; D unclear. The germline V gene encodes CDR1 GTSNPN and CDR2 SVGIG (reference sequence). CDR3 length: 11 residues. The V end lost 0 bases, the J end lost 7 bases, and 6 bases lay between the germline ends. CDR3 in amino acids: CAWSVGSGYTF. Written as DNA, the CDR3 is TGTGCCTGGAGTGTGGGCAGTGGCTACACCTTC.

This clonotype was detected a few times. This chain uses TRBV7-8 with TRBJ1-1; tentative D call: TRBD1 (6 bases). Germline CDR1 reads SGHVS; CDR2 reads FQNEAQ. The CDR3 contains 15 residues. Trimming removed 1 base at V and 0 bases at J, with 9 bases between. The CDR3 sequence is CASSLEGGLNTEAFF. In DNA, the CDR3 is TGTGCCAGCAGCTTAGAGGGGGGCCTGAACACTGAAGCTTTCTTT.

The rearrangement uses TRBV5-4 and TRBJ2-3; 7 nucleotides agree with TRBD1. V lost 5 bases, J lost 2 bases, and 5 bases stayed unmatched. Germline V lookup: CDR1 SGHNT, CDR2 YYREEE (reference sequence). CDR3 length equals 14 residues. Here the CDR3 DNA reads TGTGCCAGCAGGAAGGACAGGACCACAGATACGCAGTATTTT. Its protein product is CASRKDRTTDTQYF.

This clonotype was seen only a few times. The chain combines TRBV12-3 or TRBV12-4 with TRBJ2-3; 8 positions match TRBD2. CDR3 length: 15 residues. V lost 5 bases and J lost 2; bases outside the gene matches: 6. The DNA of the CDR3 is TGTGCCAGCAGTCCCCAGCGGGGGAACACAGATACGCAGTATTTT. Protein sequence: CASSPQRGNTDTQYF.

This clonotype has ten or more counts. The chain combines TRBV7-2 with TRBJ2-7, with 12 bases aligning to TRBD1. The CDR3 sequence is 18 residues long. Germline CDR1 SGHTA, CDR2 FQGNSA. The J segment lost 4 bases and the V segment lost 2 bases, leaving 12 bases of the junction unmatched. CDR3 region: CASSLLYYGDRGLYEQYF. The DNA of the CDR3 is TGTGCCAGCAGCTTACTATACTATGGGGACAGGGGGCTGTACGAGCAGTACTTC. The whole variable domain, filled in from reference TRBV7-2 and TRBJ2-7, reads GAGVSQSPSNKVTEKGKDVELRCDPISGHTALYWYRQSLGQGLEFLIYFQGNSAPDKSGLPSDRFSAERTGGSVSTLTIQRTQQEDSAVYLCASSLLYYGDRGLYEQYFGPGTRLTVT.

This chain links TRBV7-9 with TRBJ2-1, with D unclear. This CDR3 comprises 10 residues. Germline V gives CDR1 SEHNR, CDR2 FQNEAQ (reference sequence). The ends were cut back, 4 bases at V and 6 bases at J, with 1 base in the middle. The CDR3 region has the DNA TGTGCCAGCAGCTCCAATGAGCAGTTCTTC. Protein: CASSSNEQFF. Drawing the rest from reference TRBV7-9 and TRBJ2-1, the complete variable domain is DTGVSQNPRHKITKRGQNVTFRCDPISEHNRLYWYRQTLGQGPEFLTYFQNEAQLEKSRLLSDRFSAERPKGSFSTLEIQRTEQGDSAMYLCASSSNEQFFGPGTRLTVL.

This clonotype was recorded at least ten times. The rearrangement links TRBV12-3 or TRBV12-4 to TRBJ2-1; 7 positions match TRBD2. This CDR3 is built from 13 residues. The trim removed 9 bases at V and 4 bases at J, leaving 6 bases unmatched. CDR3: CASPGTIYNEQFF. CDR3 bases: TGTGCCAGTCCCGGGACTATTTACAATGAGCAGTTCTTC.

The V call is TRBV4-2, the J call TRBJ2-3; the match to TRBD2 covers 16 bases. The CDR3 is made up of 17 amino acids. The junction had 1 base not matched to a gene; V was cut back by 0 bases and J by 4 bases. From germline, CDR1 is LGHNA and CDR2 YNFKEQ. The CDR3 bases are TGTGCCAGCAGCCAAGAGGGGACTAGCGGGAGGGCAGATACGCAGTATTTT. Protein product: CASSQEGTSGRADTQYF.

This clonotype was seen only a few times. The chain employs TRBV27 and TRBJ2-7; 7 bases fit TRBD1. This CDR3 has 15 residues. With 3 bases clipped from V and 4 bases from J, the junction kept 9 bases outside the gene matches. CDR1 is MNHEY and CDR2 is SMNVEV in the germline V gene (reference sequence). CDR3 coding DNA: TGTGCCAGCAGTTTGTTAGGACAGGACACATACGAGCAGTACTTC. This sequence encodes CASSLLGQDTYEQYF.

This clonotype has a single count. The chain combines TRBV28 with TRBJ2-7; D gene uncertain. V was trimmed by 3 bases and J by 3 bases, leaving 15 bases between them. The CDR3 totals 15 residues. Germline CDR1 MDHEN, CDR2 SYDVKM. DNA of the CDR3: TGTGCCAGCAGTTTCCCCAGGAAAGGACGCTACGAGCAGTACTTC. Translation: CASSFPRKGRYEQYF. Combining the CDR3 with reference TRBV28 and TRBJ2-7 gives the whole variable domain DVKVTQSSRYLVKRTGEKVFLECVQDMDHENMFWYRQDPGLGLRLIYFSYDVKMKEKGDIPEGYSVSREKKERFSLILESASTNQTSMYLCASSFPRKGRYEQYFGPGTRLTVT.

The rearrangement uses TRBV18 and TRBJ2-7; TRBD1 aligns across 9 bases. In germline, CDR1 is KGHSH, CDR2 LQKENI. There are 15 residues in the CDR3. V shed 3 bases and J 6 bases; nucleotides not matched to a gene: 9. The CDR3 DNA reads TGTGCCAGCTCACCGGGCCCAACAGGGGGCGGCGAGCAGTACTTC. Its protein is CASSPGPTGGGEQYF.

The chain combines TRBV27 with TRBJ2-7; 13 bases are shared with TRBD2. CDR3 length: 14 amino acids. The J segment lost 10 bases and the V segment lost 5 bases, leaving 8 bases of the junction unmatched. Germline V gene sequence: CDR1 MNHEY, CDR2 SMNVEV (reference sequence). The CDR3 DNA reads as TGTGCCAGCAGTCACGGACTAGCGGGAGAGGAACAGTACTTC. Protein: CASSHGLAGEEQYF.

In this sample, this clonotype turned up a few times. The chain uses TRBV5-1 and TRBJ2-6; 9 nucleotides match TRBD2. The CDR3 has 15 residues. Germline V gives CDR1 SGHRS, CDR2 YFSETQ. V lost 5 bases and J lost 2; bases outside the gene matches: 2. The CDR3 DNA follows: TGCGCCAGCAGAGCTAGCGGGACTGGGGCCAACGTCCTGACTTTC. Translating gives CASRASGTGANVLTF.

This clonotype was detected a few times. The rearrangement joins TRBV6-5 to TRBJ1-5, with D maybe TRBD1 (6 bases). The CDR3 is 16 amino acids. Germline assignment: CDR1 MNHEY and CDR2 SVGAGI. Trimming took off 2 bases at V and 6 bases at J, with 17 bases between the two ends. CDR3: CASSYGPRGGGQPQHF. CDR3 nucleotide sequence: TGTGCCAGCAGTTACGGGCCCAGGGGAGGAGGTCAGCCCCAGCATTTT.

This clonotype has just a few counts. This rearrangement joins TRBV28 to TRBJ2-5, with 9 bases aligning to TRBD1. The CDR3 extends over 17 amino acids. Germline loops: CDR1 MDHEN, CDR2 SYDVKM. Losses at the gene ends were 6 bases for V and 2 bases for J; bases not matched to a gene: 13. This CDR3 is CASSLPGQGFNQETQYF. The DNA of the CDR3 is TGTGCCAGCAGCCTACCGGGACAGGGTTTTAATCAAGAGACCCAGTACTTC.

This sequence joins TRBV11-2 and TRBJ2-1; TRBD2 agrees at 9 bases. This CDR3 is built from 20 residues. CDR1 is SGHAT, CDR2 FQNNGV, per germline. Trimming took 5 bases from V and 8 from J; bases not matched to a gene: 25. CDR3 amino acids: CASSLPTFFSGSVRGYEQFF. The DNA for the CDR3 is TGTGCCAGCAGCCTCCCTACGTTCTTTAGCGGGAGTGTTCGTGGCTATGAGCAGTTCTTC.